This TCR beta chain was obtained from a study of blood T cell repertoires in COVID-19. About the study: PBMCs, B-cell-depleted T cells, or T cells were the source of the cDNA or gDNA that made up the material.

Germline assignment: CDR1 LNHDA and CDR2 SQIVND (reference sequence). Trimming took 5 bases from V and 5 from J, leaving 11 bases between them. CDR3 length: 13 residues. Method: immunoSEQ multiplex PCR; TCRdb's copy keeps in-frame clones and lacks some. This table holds approximately 290,000 clones, about nine tenths found once. The sequence was collected from a woman aged 25 to 39 with COVID-19, enrolled during active disease. Input material: peripheral blood. The genes are TRBV19 and TRBJ2-3, with unresolved D. CDR3 coding DNA: TGTGCCAGTAGTCCCAGGATCGGAGATACGCAGTATTTT. It is translated as CASSPRIGDTQYF. The complete variable domain, with remaining parts taken from reference TRBV19 and TRBJ2-3, reads DGGITQSPKYLFRKEGQNVTLSCEQNLNHDAMYWYRQDPGQGLRLIYYSQIVNDFQKGDIAEGYSVSREKKESFPLTVTSAQKNPTAFYLCASSPRIGDTQYFGPGTRLTVL.